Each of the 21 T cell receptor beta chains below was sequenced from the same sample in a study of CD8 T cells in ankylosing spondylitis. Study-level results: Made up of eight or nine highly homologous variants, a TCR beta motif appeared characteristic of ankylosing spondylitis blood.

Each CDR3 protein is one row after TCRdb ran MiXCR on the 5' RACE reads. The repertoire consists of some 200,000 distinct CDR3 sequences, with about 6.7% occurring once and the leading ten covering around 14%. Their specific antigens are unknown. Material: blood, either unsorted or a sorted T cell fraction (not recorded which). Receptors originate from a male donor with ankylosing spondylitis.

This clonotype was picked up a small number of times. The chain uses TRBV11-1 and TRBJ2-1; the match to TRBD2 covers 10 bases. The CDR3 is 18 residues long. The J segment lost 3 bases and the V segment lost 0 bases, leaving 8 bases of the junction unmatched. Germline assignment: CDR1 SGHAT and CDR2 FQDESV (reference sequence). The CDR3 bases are TGTGCCAGCAGCTTAGCGGGGCGGGGACTAGCGCACTACAATGAGCAGTTCTTC. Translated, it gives CASSLAGRGLAHYNEQFF.

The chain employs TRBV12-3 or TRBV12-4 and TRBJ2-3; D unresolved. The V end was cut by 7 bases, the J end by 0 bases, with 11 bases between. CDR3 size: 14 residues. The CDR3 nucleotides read TGTGCCAGCACCGACCGGGCAAGCACAGATACGCAGTATTTT. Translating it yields CASTDRASTDTQYF.

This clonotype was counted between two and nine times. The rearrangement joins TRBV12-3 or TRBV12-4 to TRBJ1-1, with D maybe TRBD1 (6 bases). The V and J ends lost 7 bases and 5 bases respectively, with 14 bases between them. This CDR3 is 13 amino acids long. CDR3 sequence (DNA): TGTGCCAGCAACCTCGGACAGCCTACTGAAGCTTTCTTT. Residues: CASNLGQPTEAFF.

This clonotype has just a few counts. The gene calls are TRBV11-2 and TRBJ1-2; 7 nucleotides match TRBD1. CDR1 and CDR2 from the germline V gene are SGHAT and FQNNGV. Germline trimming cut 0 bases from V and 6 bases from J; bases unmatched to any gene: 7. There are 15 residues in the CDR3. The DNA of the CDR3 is TGTGCCAGCAGCTTAGAGACAGGGTGGGCGGATGGCTACACCTTC. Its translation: CASSLETGWADGYTF.

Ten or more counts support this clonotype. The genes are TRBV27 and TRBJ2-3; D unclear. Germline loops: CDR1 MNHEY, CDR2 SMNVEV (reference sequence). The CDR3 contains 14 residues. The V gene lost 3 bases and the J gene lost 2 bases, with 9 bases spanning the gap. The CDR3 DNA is TGTGCCAGCAGTTTTTTATCTTCCACAGATACGCAGTATTTT. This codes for CASSFLSSTDTQYF.

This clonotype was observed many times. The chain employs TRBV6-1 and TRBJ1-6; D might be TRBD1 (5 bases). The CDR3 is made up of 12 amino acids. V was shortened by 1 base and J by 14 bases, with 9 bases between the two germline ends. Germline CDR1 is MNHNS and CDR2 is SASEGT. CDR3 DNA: TGTGCCAGCAGTGAAGAGGGCAGGGCCCTCCACTTT. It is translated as CASSEEGRALHF.

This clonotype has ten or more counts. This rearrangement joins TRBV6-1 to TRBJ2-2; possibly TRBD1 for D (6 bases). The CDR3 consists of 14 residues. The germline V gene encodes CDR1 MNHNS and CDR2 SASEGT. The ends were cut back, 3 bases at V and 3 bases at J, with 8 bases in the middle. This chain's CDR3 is CASSDGGDTGELFF. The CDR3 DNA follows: TGTGCCAGCAGTGATGGGGGCGACACCGGGGAGCTGTTTTTT.

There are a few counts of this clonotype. The CDR3: CASSPWVRELNEQYF. CDR3 DNA sequence: TGTGCCAGCAGTCCCTGGGTCCGGGAGCTGAACGAGCAGTACTTC. The chain is built from TRBV21-1 and TRBJ2-7; the table's D call of TRBD1 was not tested on the DNA. TRBV21-1 corresponds to a pseudogene. This CDR3 spans 15 amino acids.

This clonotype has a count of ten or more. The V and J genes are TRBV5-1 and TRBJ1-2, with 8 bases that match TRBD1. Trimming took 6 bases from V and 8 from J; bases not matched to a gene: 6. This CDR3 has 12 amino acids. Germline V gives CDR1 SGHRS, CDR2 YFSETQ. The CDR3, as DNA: TGCGCCAGCACTTTGACAGGGGACGGCTACACCTTC. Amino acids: CASTLTGDGYTF.

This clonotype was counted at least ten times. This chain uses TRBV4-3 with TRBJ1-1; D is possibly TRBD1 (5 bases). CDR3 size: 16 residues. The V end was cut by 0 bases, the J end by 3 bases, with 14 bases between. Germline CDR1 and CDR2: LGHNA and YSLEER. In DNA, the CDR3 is TGCGCCAGCAGCCAAGAGTCGGGGCTGGTGGACACTGAAGCTTTCTTT. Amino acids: CASSQESGLVDTEAFF.

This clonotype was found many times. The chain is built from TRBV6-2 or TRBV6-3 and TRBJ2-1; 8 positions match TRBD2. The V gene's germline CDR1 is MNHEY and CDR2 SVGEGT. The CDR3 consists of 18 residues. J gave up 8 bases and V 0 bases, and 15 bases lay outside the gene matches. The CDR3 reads CASSYSINRGGRSDEQFF. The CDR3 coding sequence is TGTGCCAGCAGTTACTCGATAAACCGGGGGGGCCGGTCGGATGAGCAGTTCTTC.

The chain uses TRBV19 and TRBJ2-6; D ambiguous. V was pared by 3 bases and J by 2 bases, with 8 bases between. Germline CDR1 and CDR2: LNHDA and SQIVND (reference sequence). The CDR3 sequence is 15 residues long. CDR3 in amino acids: CASSIRVTGANVLTF. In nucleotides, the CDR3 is TGTGCCAGTAGTATCAGAGTAACTGGGGCCAACGTCCTGACTTTC.

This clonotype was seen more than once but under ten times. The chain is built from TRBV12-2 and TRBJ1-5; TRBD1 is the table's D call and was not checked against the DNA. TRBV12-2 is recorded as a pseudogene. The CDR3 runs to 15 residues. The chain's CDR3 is CASRFITWGYQPQHF. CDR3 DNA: TGTGCAAGTCGCTTTATCACATGGGGATATCAGCCCCAGCATTTT.

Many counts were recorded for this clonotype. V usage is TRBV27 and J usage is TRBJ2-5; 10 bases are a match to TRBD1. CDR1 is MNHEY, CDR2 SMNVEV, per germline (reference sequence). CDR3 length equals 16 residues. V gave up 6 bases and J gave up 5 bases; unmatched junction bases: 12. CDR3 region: CASSQFTRDRGETQYF. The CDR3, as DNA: TGTGCCAGCAGCCAGTTCACCCGGGACAGGGGCGAGACCCAGTACTTC.

CDR3 sequence (DNA): TGCGCCAGCAGCCGAAAAGTGGACAGGGGGAACACTGAAGCTTTCTTT. Translated: CASSRKVDRGNTEAFF. V usage is TRBV4-1 and J usage is TRBJ1-1; 9 nucleotides match TRBD1. Germline V gives CDR1 MGHRA, CDR2 YSYEKL. There are 16 residues in the CDR3. Losses at the gene ends were 4 bases for V and 1 base for J; bases not matched to a gene: 7.

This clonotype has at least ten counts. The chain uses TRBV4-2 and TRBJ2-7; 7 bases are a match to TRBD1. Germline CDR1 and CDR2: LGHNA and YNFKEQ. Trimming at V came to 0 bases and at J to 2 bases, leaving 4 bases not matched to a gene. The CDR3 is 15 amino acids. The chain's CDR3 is CASSQEQGLPYEQYF. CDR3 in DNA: TGTGCCAGCAGCCAAGAACAGGGGCTACCCTACGAGCAGTACTTC.

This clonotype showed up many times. CDR3 residues: CASSLVSNEQFF. CDR3 in DNA: TGTGCCAGCAGCTTAGTTTCGAATGAGCAGTTCTTC. The chain joins TRBV7-9 to TRBJ2-1; D gene ambiguous. Trimming shortened V by 1 base and J by 7 bases, and 5 bases separated the two germline ends. The length of the CDR3 is 12 residues. Germline-derived CDR1 and CDR2 are SEHNR and FQNEAQ (reference sequence).

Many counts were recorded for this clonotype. The CDR3, as DNA: TGCGCCAGCAGCTCAGGGATAAGGAAAACTGAAGCTTTCTTT. It is translated as CASSSGIRKTEAFF. The chain combines TRBV5-1 with TRBJ1-1, with a weak D call TRBD1 (5 bases). This CDR3 has 14 amino acids. V was pared by 3 bases and J by 5 bases, with 14 bases between. Looked up from germline, CDR1 is SGHRS and CDR2 is YFSETQ.

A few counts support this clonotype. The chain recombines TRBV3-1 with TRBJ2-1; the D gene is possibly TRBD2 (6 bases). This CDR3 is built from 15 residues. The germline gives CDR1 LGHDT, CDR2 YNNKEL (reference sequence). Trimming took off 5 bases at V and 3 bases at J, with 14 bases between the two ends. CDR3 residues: CASSSGADYYNEQFF. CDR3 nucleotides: TGTGCCAGCAGCTCGGGAGCTGATTACTACAATGAGCAGTTCTTC.

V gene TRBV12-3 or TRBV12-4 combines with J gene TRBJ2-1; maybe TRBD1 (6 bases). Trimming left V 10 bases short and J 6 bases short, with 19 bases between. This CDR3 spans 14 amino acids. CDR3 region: CAMSTDSLVNEQFF. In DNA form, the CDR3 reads TGTGCCATGAGCACGGACAGTCTGGTCAATGAGCAGTTCTTC.

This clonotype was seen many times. This CDR3 is CSARSVSGNTIYF. CDR3 bases: TGCAGTGCTAGGTCCGTCTCTGGAAACACCATATATTTT. V is TRBV20-1 and J is TRBJ1-3; D unclear. V gave up 3 bases and J gave up 0 bases, with 6 bases separating them. This CDR3 has 13 amino acids. From germline, CDR1 is DFQATT and CDR2 SNEGSKA (reference sequence).